A single sample is the source of the 20 T cell receptor beta chains below, sequenced in a study of beta chain features in type 1 diabetes. General study results and limits: Among patients with Type 1 diabetes, TCRB CDR3s were moderately but significantly shorter in every one of the four CD4+ subsets.

These receptors have no known antigen. All of the isolated RNA was reverse transcribed, so expressed TCRB transcripts were sequenced. Sequencing used immunoSEQ multiplex PCR; TCRdb keeps in-frame clones, though not all of them. The sample holds 55,000 to 85,000 clones, around 49% seen once. Material for sequencing was central memory CD4+ T cells from blood. The origin of the receptors is a man aged 30 to 45 with type 1 diabetes.

This clone was picked up a small number of times. This chain connects TRBV18 to TRBJ2-1; 14 bases fit TRBD2. CDR3 length: 15 residues. CDR1 is KGHSH and CDR2 is LQKENI in the germline V gene. Losses at the gene ends were 6 bases for V and 7 bases for J; bases not matched to a gene: 5. Here the CDR3 reads CASSRTSGGLNEQFF. The CDR3 coding sequence is TGTGCCAGCTCCAGGACTAGCGGGGGGCTTAATGAGCAGTTCTTC.

This clone showed up just a few times. This chain connects TRBV9 to TRBJ2-1; D is unresolved. Germline values: CDR1 SGDLS, CDR2 YYNGEE. Deletions cut 0 bases from V and 6 bases from J, with 7 bases between. The CDR3 length is 13 residues. The CDR3: CASSVDTTNEQFF. CDR3 nucleotides: TGTGCCAGCAGCGTAGACACCACCAATGAGCAGTTCTTC.

V is TRBV19 and J is TRBJ2-7, with 8 bases fitting TRBD1. J lost 0 bases, V lost 3 bases, and 4 bases had no gene match. There are 15 residues in the CDR3. From germline, CDR1 is LNHDA and CDR2 SQIVND (reference sequence). The CDR3 loop reads CASSMGQAFSYEQYF. DNA of the CDR3: TGTGCCAGTAGTATGGGACAGGCATTCTCCTACGAGCAGTACTTC.

The chain recombines TRBV7-2 with TRBJ2-1; 9 bases match TRBD2. The CDR3 totals 19 residues. V gave up 4 bases and J gave up 7 bases; unmatched junction bases: 20. Per the germline V gene, CDR1 is SGHTA and CDR2 is FQGNSA. CDR3 in amino acids: CASSSGDPRRGRARNEQFF. CDR3 coding DNA: TGTGCCAGCAGCTCAGGAGACCCTCGTCGCGGGAGGGCCCGGAATGAGCAGTTCTTC.

The chain combines TRBV7-6 with TRBJ2-1; 7 bases match TRBD2. There are 16 residues in the CDR3. J lost 6 bases, V lost 5 bases, and 13 bases had no gene match. Germline V gene lookup returns CDR1 SGHVS and CDR2 FNYEAQ. This chain's CDR3 is CASSAQRATGGNEQFF. Written as DNA, the CDR3 is TGTGCCAGCAGCGCCCAGAGGGCCACGGGAGGCAATGAGCAGTTCTTC.

This sequence joins TRBV18 and TRBJ2-6; D is uncertain. Germline loops: CDR1 KGHSH, CDR2 LQKENI. This CDR3 region has 16 residues. Between the trimmed V and J ends, which lost 6 bases and 0 bases, there was a span of 12 bases. CDR3 nucleotide sequence: TGTGCCAGCTCTCCTCAGGTTACCTCTGGGGCCAACGTCCTGACTTTC. The encoded protein is CASSPQVTSGANVLTF.

This clone occurred a few times. The V call is TRBV28, the J call TRBJ2-7; 9 nucleotides match TRBD2. V lost 8 bases, J lost 7 bases, and 12 bases stayed unmatched. The CDR3 consists of 14 residues. Germline V gene lookup returns CDR1 MDHEN and CDR2 SYDVKM. The CDR3 here is CASGIGTSLLEQYF. DNA for the CDR3: TGTGCCAGCGGGATCGGGACTAGCCTGCTGGAGCAGTACTTC.

This clone was recorded once. This sequence joins TRBV15 and TRBJ2-3, with 11 bases matching TRBD2. V lost 3 bases and J lost 5; bases outside the gene matches: 1. This CDR3 spans 14 amino acids. CDR1 is LNHNV and CDR2 is YYDKDF in the germline V gene (reference sequence). In nucleotides, the CDR3 is TGTGCCACCAGCAGGGGGACTAGCGGAGATACGCAGTATTTT. Encoded protein: CATSRGTSGDTQYF.

This clone was found once. This chain uses TRBV7-8 with TRBJ2-5; 8 bases line up with TRBD2. This CDR3 spans 15 amino acids. Germline V gives CDR1 SGHVS, CDR2 FQNEAQ. V trimming: 1 base; J trimming: 5 bases; junction bases outside the gene matches: 6. CDR3 protein: CASSLGGLGGETQYF. CDR3 nucleotide sequence: TGTGCCAGCAGCTTAGGGGGACTAGGGGGGGAGACCCAGTACTTC.

The chain couples TRBV2 to TRBJ2-5; D gene unclear. Germline CDR1 SNHLY, CDR2 FYNNEI. V was shortened by 1 base and J by 9 bases, with 12 bases between the two germline ends. The CDR3 length is 13 residues. The CDR3, as DNA: TGTGCCAGCAGTGAAGGCGGAGTTGTGGCCCAGTACTTC. This codes for CASSEGGVVAQYF.

The rearrangement joins TRBV2 to TRBJ2-5, with 7 bases lining up with TRBD2. Germline V lookup: CDR1 SNHLY, CDR2 FYNNEI. With V trimmed by 7 bases and J by 11 bases, 7 bases remained unmatched. The CDR3 is 11 amino acids. This CDR3 reads CASNPAGEQYF. Written as DNA, the CDR3 is TGTGCCAGCAACCCCGCGGGGGAGCAGTACTTC.

J is TRBJ2-1 and V is TRBV4-1, with 9 bases identical to TRBD2. Losses at the gene ends were 5 bases for V and 7 bases for J; bases not matched to a gene: 12. CDR3 size: 16 residues. Germline assignment: CDR1 MGHRA and CDR2 YSYEKL. CDR3 nucleotide sequence: TGCGCCAGCAGCTTAGATAGCGGGAGCTGGGGGAATGAGCAGTTCTTC. It yields the protein CASSLDSGSWGNEQFF.

The V and J genes are TRBV18 and TRBJ2-5; TRBD2 might be the D (5 bases). Looked up from germline, CDR1 is KGHSH and CDR2 is LQKENI. CDR3 size: 15 residues. V was pared by 3 bases and J by 6 bases, with 17 bases between. The CDR3 region is CASSPIGGPQKTQYF. CDR3 DNA sequence: TGTGCCAGCTCACCCATAGGAGGACCCCAGAAGACCCAGTACTTC.

The chain links TRBV5-1 to TRBJ1-1, with 7 nucleotides matching TRBD1. V lost 4 bases to trimming and J lost 7 bases; unmatched junction nucleotides: 10. The CDR3 totals 14 residues. The germline V gene has CDR1 SGHRS and CDR2 YFSETQ. The CDR3 nucleotides are TGCGCCAGCAGCAGCCTTGGAGGGGGCGGTGAAGCTTTCTTT. Residues: CASSSLGGGGEAFF.

Only a few counts were recorded for this clone. V gene TRBV20-1 combines with J gene TRBJ2-1; a possible D gene is TRBD2 (5 bases). Deletions cut 3 bases from V and 10 bases from J, with 10 bases between. This CDR3 comprises 11 residues. In germline, CDR1 is DFQATT, CDR2 SNEGSKA (reference sequence). The CDR3, as DNA: TGCAGTGCTAGGGACTTTTCAGAGCAGTTCTTC. Amino acids: CSARDFSEQFF.

The chain is built from TRBV23-1 and TRBJ1-5, with a weak D call TRBD1 (6 bases). TRBV23-1 is known as an ORF, though its function is uncertain. Trimming took off 3 bases at V and 15 bases at J, with 24 bases between the two ends. The CDR3 is made up of 15 amino acids. The CDR3 spells CASSHSPKGQPRVHF. DNA of the CDR3: TGCGCCAGCAGTCACTCCCCCAAAGGACAGCCGAGGGTGCATTTT.

The gene calls are TRBV18 and TRBJ2-4; 13 bases are a match to TRBD2. Germline trimming cut 3 bases from V and 1 base from J; bases unmatched to any gene: 12. The CDR3 spans 20 residues. Germline CDR1 reads KGHSH; CDR2 reads LQKENI. CDR3 sequence reads: CASSPLHRTSGSGAKNIQYF. In nucleotides, the CDR3 is TGTGCCAGCTCACCGCTCCATAGGACTAGCGGGAGCGGGGCCAAAAACATTCAGTACTTC.

This clone was seen only a few times. The V gene is TRBV19, the J gene TRBJ2-1; 7 bases match TRBD2. V lost 7 bases and J lost 7; bases outside the gene matches: 13. The length of the CDR3 is 15 residues. CDR1 LNHDA and CDR2 SQIVND come from the germline V gene (reference sequence). DNA of the CDR3: TGTGCCAGTACCCCGGGGAGGGACGAACAGAATGAGCAGTTCTTC. As protein: CASTPGRDEQNEQFF.

CDR3 coding DNA: TGTGCCAGCAGCTTAGGGCAACCGAACACTGAAGCTTTCTTT. Protein product: CASSLGQPNTEAFF. The chain links TRBV7-2 to TRBJ1-1; D is undetermined. The CDR3 contains 14 residues. Deletions cut 1 base from V and 1 base from J, with 7 bases between. Looked up from germline, CDR1 is SGHTA and CDR2 is FQGNSA.

V and J are TRBV6-6 and TRBJ2-3; 11 nucleotides match TRBD2. CDR1 and CDR2 (germline): MNHNY, SVGAGI (reference sequence). The V gene end was trimmed by 6 bases and the J gene end by 2 bases; junction bases not matched to a gene: 4. The CDR3 totals 15 residues. The CDR3 reads CASRSSGRDTDTQYF. CDR3 nucleotides: TGTGCCAGCAGGAGTAGCGGGAGGGACACAGATACGCAGTATTTT.